The following is a TCR beta chain sequence with its context. Its antigen is currently unknown. This entry is derived from a study of T-cell memory formation after mild COVID-19. Study overall: Across donors, TCR clusters were largely donor specific. Whole-study results and caveats: What remained unconfirmed was the SARS-CoV-2 specificity of second-wave clones peaking on day 37. Contracting clones localized mainly to CM and EM when CD4+ and mainly to EMRA when CD8+. Later expanders leaned CD4+, whereas clones that contracted between day 15 and 85 were balanced CD4/CD8.

TCRdb reanalysed the 5' RACE reads using MiXCR and keeps one entry per CDR3 protein. The sample lists roughly 250,000 distinct CDR3 sequences; over 15% were seen once. CDR1 and CDR2 (germline): KGHDR, SFDVKD. The CDR3 extends over 15 amino acids. The ends were cut back, 3 bases at V and 2 bases at J, with 10 bases in the middle. This clonotype was obtained from a man between 18 and 29 years old who had mild COVID-19 (a few samples of this study predate the infection). Cell type and time point are not known. The sample taken for sequencing was PBMCs or a T cell subset sorted from them (not recorded which). The rearrangement joins TRBV24-1 to TRBJ2-1, with D maybe TRBD1 (6 bases). CDR3 DNA: TGTGCCACCAGTGATGGGACATCAGCCTACAATGAGCAGTTCTTC. Translating it yields CATSDGTSAYNEQFF.